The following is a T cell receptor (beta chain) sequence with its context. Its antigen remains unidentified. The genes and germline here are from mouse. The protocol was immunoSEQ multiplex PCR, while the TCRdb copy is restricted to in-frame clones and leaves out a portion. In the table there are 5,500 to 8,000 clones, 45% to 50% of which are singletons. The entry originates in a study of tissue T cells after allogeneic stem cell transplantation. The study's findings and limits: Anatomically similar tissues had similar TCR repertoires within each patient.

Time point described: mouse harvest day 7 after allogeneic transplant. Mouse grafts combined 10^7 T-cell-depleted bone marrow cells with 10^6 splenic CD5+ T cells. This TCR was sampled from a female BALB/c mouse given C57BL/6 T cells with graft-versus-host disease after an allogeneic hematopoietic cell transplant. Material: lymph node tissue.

The CDR3 bases that were read are TGCACCTGCAGTGCGCGACTGGGGGGATATGAACAGTAC. Translation gives CTCSARLGGYEQY. The complete CDR3 reads CTCSARLGGYEQYF. V gene TRBV1 combines with J gene TRBJ2-7; 10 positions match TRBD2. The read ends 1 residue shy of where the CDR3 ends; the end is completed using the germline J gene. Germline V lookup: CDR1 NSQYPW, CDR2 LRSPGD (reference sequence). Trimming cost V 3 bases and J 4 bases; bases outside gene matches: 3. The CDR3 has 14 amino acids.